This record covers a single T cell receptor (beta chain). CDR1 and CDR2 from the germline V gene are SGHTA and FQGTGA. The V and J ends lost 0 bases and 4 bases, in that order; junction bases with no gene match: 4. The CDR3 is 16 amino acids. This table comes from immunoSEQ multiplex PCR, and its TCRdb copy is limited to in-frame clones, with some not included. The profile shows roughly 99,000 clones, around 92% of them singletons. These data belong to a study of T cell changes during pregnancy in multiple sclerosis. The material sequenced was peripheral blood, taken in the third trimester of pregnancy. J is TRBJ2-2 and V is TRBV7-3; TRBD2 aligns across 8 bases. The clonotype was recovered from a female donor in good health, enrolled as a control in a pregnancy study. The CDR3 bases are TGTGCCAGCAGCTTAACTCGGGGGGGGCCCACCGGGGAGCTGTTTTTT. Protein sequence: CASSLTRGGPTGELFF. Combining the CDR3 with reference TRBV7-3 and TRBJ2-2 gives the whole variable domain GAGVSQTPSNKVTEKGKYVELRCDPISGHTALYWYRQSLGQGPEFLIYFQGTGAADDSGLPNDRFFAVRPEGSVSTLKIQRTERGDSAVYLCASSLTRGGPTGELFFGEGSRLTVL.